Shown below are 27 T cell receptor beta chains from a single sample sequenced in a study of cytomegalovirus exposure and HLA in healthy donors. Both 60 Vbeta primers and 13 Jbeta primers went into the PCR. Profiling relied on immunoSEQ multiplex PCR, and the TCRdb table lists in-frame clones only, not all of them. The sample has under 100,000 clones, around 70% seen once; the top ten hold more than 13%. Sequencing input: PBMCs. The receptors originated from a woman in her forties or fifties in good health and CMV-seropositive.

A few counts support this clone. The J gene is TRBJ2-5, the V gene TRBV11-2, with 10 nucleotides matching TRBD1. This CDR3 has 16 residues. Per the germline V gene, CDR1 is SGHAT and CDR2 is FQNNGV. Unmatched junction bases numbered 8, after V lost 5 bases and J lost 2 bases. CDR3 protein: CASSLKRTGGQETQYF. The DNA for the CDR3 is TGTGCCAGCAGCCTTAAGAGGACAGGGGGGCAAGAGACCCAGTACTTC.

A note on this clone: Within the sample, other DNA sequences also encode this same CDR3. The chain uses TRBV5-1 and TRBJ2-7; 12 bases match TRBD1. CDR1 is SGHRS and CDR2 is YFSETQ in the germline V gene. Trimming cost V 4 bases and J 4 bases; bases outside gene matches: 9. This CDR3 has 16 amino acids. Here the CDR3 DNA reads TGCGCCAGCAGCCAGAGACCGGGACAGGGGGCATACGAGCAGTACTTC. Protein: CASSQRPGQGAYEQYF.

This clone was seen a few times. The rearrangement links TRBV4-1 to TRBJ2-4; D possibly corresponds to TRBD2 (5 bases). The V gene's germline CDR1 is MGHRA and CDR2 YSYEKL. Trimming left V 0 bases short and J 5 bases short, with 14 bases between. CDR3 size: 16 residues. As DNA, the CDR3 is TGCGCCAGCAGCCAAGATGGCCTAGCAACGCAAAACATTCAGTACTTC. It is translated as CASSQDGLATQNIQYF.

In regard to this clone: The junction does not match germline at one end; this may be a read error. The rearrangement joins TRBV7-7 to TRBJ2-5; TRBD1 is a possible D gene (6 bases). The CDR3 runs 15 residues. Germline loops: CDR1 SSHAT, CDR2 FNYEAQ (reference sequence). In DNA, the CDR3 is TGTGCTAGCAGCCAAACAGGGAACCTTCAAGAGACCCAGTACTTC. This encodes CASSQTGNLQETQYF.

The chain recombines TRBV7-8 with TRBJ2-7; maybe TRBD2 (6 bases). The V gene's germline CDR1 is SGHVS and CDR2 FQNEAQ. The CDR3 length is 16 residues. V lost 0 bases and J lost 2, with 14 bases in between. Here the CDR3 reads CASSLAGQRAAYEQYF. The CDR3 DNA reads TGTGCCAGCAGCTTAGCTGGGCAGCGGGCCGCCTACGAGCAGTACTTC.

The chain combines TRBV6-5 with TRBJ1-2; 9 bases fit TRBD1. Germline assignment: CDR1 MNHEY and CDR2 SVGAGI. The J segment lost 5 bases and the V segment lost 4 bases, leaving 5 bases of the junction unmatched. This CDR3 has 14 residues. The CDR3 nucleotides read TGTGCCAGCAGTTCCCCGGGACAGGGATATGGCTACACCTTC. Translating gives CASSSPGQGYGYTF.

The DNA of the CDR3 is TGTGCCAGCAGCTTGCTGGGAGGCACCGGGGAGCTGTTTTTT. Its translation is CASSLLGGTGELFF. V usage is TRBV5-5 and J usage is TRBJ2-2; D may be TRBD2 (6 bases). The ends were cut back, 1 base at V and 4 bases at J, with 8 bases in the middle. Looked up from germline, CDR1 is SGHKS and CDR2 is YYEKEE (reference sequence). The length of the CDR3 is 14 residues. The variable domain in full, completed from reference TRBV5-5 and TRBJ2-2, reads DAGVTQSPTHLIKTRGQQVTLRCSPISGHKSVSWYQQVLGQGPQFIFQYYEKEERGRGNFPDRFSARQFPNYSSELNVNALLLGDSALYLCASSLLGGTGELFFGEGSRLTVL.

This chain uses TRBV28 with TRBJ2-3; possible D gene TRBD2, 6 bases. CDR3 length: 13 residues. Per germline, CDR1 MDHEN and CDR2 SYDVKM. Between the trimmed V and J ends, which lost 10 bases and 4 bases, there was a span of 15 bases. The DNA for the CDR3 is TGTGCCACCTGGAGGGGCCGGGCAGATACGCAGTATTTT. It codes for CATWRGRADTQYF.

J is TRBJ1-6 and V is TRBV25-1; 7 bases fit TRBD1. Unmatched junction bases numbered 11, after V lost 4 bases and J lost 5 bases. Germline CDR1 and CDR2: MGHDK and SYGVNS. The CDR3 covers 17 residues. The CDR3 DNA reads TGTGCCAGCAGTGCCCTCACCGGGACAGCGGATAATTCACCCCTCCACTTT. Translating it yields CASSALTGTADNSPLHF.

This chain links TRBV27 with TRBJ2-7; D is uncertain. V shed 3 bases and J shed 5 bases, with 14 bases lying between them. The CDR3 contains 14 residues. CDR1 is MNHEY and CDR2 is SMNVEV in the germline V gene (reference sequence). In DNA form, the CDR3 reads TGTGCCAGCAGTTTTTCGGTCCTCGCGAACGAGCAGTACTTC. This sequence encodes CASSFSVLANEQYF.

A single count supports this clone. The genes are TRBV10-3 and TRBJ2-2; TRBD2 aligns across 12 bases. The CDR3 is 16 amino acids. Germline CDR1 is ENHRY and CDR2 is SYGVKD. V gave up 4 bases and J gave up 6 bases; unmatched junction bases: 6. In DNA, the CDR3 is TGTGCCATCAGTGGACTAGCGGGAGTTATGGCCGGGGAGCTGTTTTTT. It translates to CAISGLAGVMAGELFF.

The table lists this clone with a count of one. The CDR3 protein is CASSNSGRSSYEQYF. In DNA, the CDR3 is TGTGCCAGCAGTAATAGCGGGCGATCTTCCTACGAGCAGTACTTC. The chain carries TRBV2 and TRBJ2-7, with TRBD2 matching 7 bases. CDR1 SNHLY and CDR2 FYNNEI come from the germline V gene. There are 15 residues in the CDR3. The junction had 8 bases not matched to a gene; V was cut back by 5 bases and J by 1 base.

This rearrangement joins TRBV27 to TRBJ2-3; 11 bases are a match to TRBD2. V dropped 3 bases and J dropped 5; count of bases not matched to a gene: 13. Germline CDR1 is MNHEY and CDR2 is SMNVEV (reference sequence). This CDR3 spans 18 amino acids. CDR3 amino acids: CASSFGNSGRAWEDTQYF. The DNA of the CDR3 is TGTGCCAGCAGTTTTGGGAATAGCGGGAGGGCCTGGGAAGATACGCAGTATTTT.

The chain carries TRBV11-2 and TRBJ2-1, with D possibly being TRBD1 (6 bases). The CDR3 contains 18 residues. Germline CDR1 SGHAT, CDR2 FQNNGV. The V end was cut by 4 bases, the J end by 2 bases, with 21 bases between. In DNA, the CDR3 is TGTGCCAGCAGCTCATCTGGGGGCGGAGTTTTCCCCTACAATGAGCAGTTCTTC. Translation: CASSSSGGGVFPYNEQFF.

CDR3 bases: TGTGCCAGCAGTCCAGGACAGGGGGTAGGGGAGCAGTACTTC. This sequence encodes CASSPGQGVGEQYF. This chain uses TRBV27 with TRBJ2-7; TRBD1 matches at 10 bases. Trimming removed 5 bases from V and 7 bases from J; junction bases left unmatched: 8. Germline CDR1 is MNHEY and CDR2 is SMNVEV (reference sequence). The CDR3 totals 14 residues.

This sequence joins TRBV18 and TRBJ2-7, with 13 nucleotides matching TRBD2. Germline assignment: CDR1 KGHSH and CDR2 LQKENI. With 6 bases clipped from V and 4 bases from J, the junction kept 6 bases outside the gene matches. The CDR3 has 15 residues. This CDR3 reads CASSPGTSGKYEQYF. In DNA, the CDR3 is TGTGCCAGCTCCCCAGGGACTAGCGGGAAGTACGAGCAGTACTTC.

This clone has just one count. V usage is TRBV4-3 and J usage is TRBJ2-3; weak D call: TRBD1 (6 bases). Germline V lookup: CDR1 LGHNA, CDR2 YSLEER. V was trimmed by 0 bases and J by 6 bases, leaving 13 bases between them. This CDR3 spans 15 amino acids. CDR3 protein: CASSQENRVYDTQYF. CDR3 coding DNA: TGCGCCAGCAGCCAAGAAAACAGGGTATACGATACGCAGTATTTT.

The CDR3: CASSVGGAGANVLTF. In DNA form, the CDR3 reads TGTGCCAGCAGCGTCGGGGGGGCAGGGGCCAACGTCCTGACTTTC. The chain couples TRBV9 to TRBJ2-6; 8 positions agree with TRBD2. The CDR3 covers 15 residues. After removal of 2 bases from V and 4 bases from J, the junction contained 2 bases not matched to a gene. CDR1 and CDR2 from the germline V gene are SGDLS and YYNGEE.

The rearrangement joins TRBV19 to TRBJ2-1, with 12 bases matching TRBD2. Unmatched junction bases numbered 4, after V lost 3 bases and J lost 1 base. This CDR3 region has 17 residues. Looked up from germline, CDR1 is LNHDA and CDR2 is SQIVND (reference sequence). CDR3 residues: CASSIIGLAGSYNEQFF. In DNA, the CDR3 is TGTGCCAGTAGTATCATCGGACTAGCGGGATCCTACAATGAGCAGTTCTTC.

This rearrangement joins TRBV11-2 to TRBJ1-1; no firm D call. CDR3 length equals 13 residues. Per the germline V gene, CDR1 is SGHAT and CDR2 is FQNNGV. The V gene lost 5 bases and the J gene lost 8 bases, with 15 bases spanning the gap. As DNA, the CDR3 is TGTGCCAGCAGCCCCGTGGGTAGCTGGGAAGCTTTCTTT. Translated, it gives CASSPVGSWEAFF.

J is TRBJ2-2 and V is TRBV28, with 12 positions matching TRBD1. The germline CDR1 and CDR2 sequences are MDHEN and SYDVKM. V lost 1 base, J lost 8 bases, and 8 bases stayed unmatched. CDR3 length: 17 amino acids. CDR3: CASSLFSGTGGRGELFF. CDR3 in DNA: TGTGCCAGCAGTTTATTTTCAGGGACAGGGGGCAGAGGGGAGCTGTTTTTT.

V and J are TRBV11-1 and TRBJ2-3, with 11 positions matching TRBD2. This CDR3 has 16 residues. The germline CDR1 and CDR2 sequences are SGHAT and FQDESV (reference sequence). V was clipped by 4 bases and J by 3 bases; unmatched bases: 6. The CDR3 nucleotides read TGTGCCAGCAGCTCCGCGGTAGCGGGAGGGACAGATACGCAGTATTTT. Its protein product is CASSSAVAGGTDTQYF.

In nucleotides, the CDR3 is TGTGCCAGCAGTTTAGGGTGGTCGGGCGAGCAGTACTTC. Its translation is CASSLGWSGEQYF. The V and J genes are TRBV27 and TRBJ2-7; D not certain. Per germline, CDR1 MNHEY and CDR2 SMNVEV (reference sequence). V shed 2 bases and J shed 6 bases, with 11 bases lying between them. The CDR3 length is 13 residues.

The CDR3 here is CASSPPRGSLDEQYF. The CDR3 bases are TGTGCCAGCAGCCCACCTAGGGGCAGTCTAGACGAGCAGTACTTC. The rearrangement joins TRBV28 to TRBJ2-5, with a tentative D call TRBD1 (5 bases). The J call may not be correct, given that the DNA end is closer to TRBJ2-7. The CDR3 has 15 amino acids. CDR1 and CDR2 (germline): MDHEN, SYDVKM.

The chain joins TRBV28 to TRBJ1-1; no reliable D call. Germline V lookup: CDR1 MDHEN, CDR2 SYDVKM. V lost 1 base and J lost 1, with 7 bases in between. This CDR3 region has 14 residues. CDR3 nucleotide sequence: TGTGCCAGCAGTTTATTTAGCCCGAACACTGAAGCTTTCTTT. This gives the protein CASSLFSPNTEAFF.

The CDR3: CAISRTSGTNTGELFF. In DNA, the CDR3 is TGTGCCATCAGTCGGACTAGCGGGACGAACACCGGGGAGCTGTTTTTT. The V call is TRBV10-3, the J call TRBJ2-2; 12 bases agree with TRBD2. CDR3 length: 16 amino acids. Losses at the gene ends were 5 bases for V and 0 bases for J; bases not matched to a gene: 1. Germline-derived CDR1 and CDR2 are ENHRY and SYGVKD.

V usage is TRBV7-9 and J usage is TRBJ2-1, with 7 bases fitting TRBD2. The germline gives CDR1 SEHNR, CDR2 FQNEAQ (reference sequence). The ends lost 8 bases at V and 6 bases at J; junction bases unmatched: 4. CDR3 size: 12 residues. Here the CDR3 reads CASAGTTNEQFF. CDR3 DNA: TGTGCCAGCGCCGGGACTACCAATGAGCAGTTCTTC.